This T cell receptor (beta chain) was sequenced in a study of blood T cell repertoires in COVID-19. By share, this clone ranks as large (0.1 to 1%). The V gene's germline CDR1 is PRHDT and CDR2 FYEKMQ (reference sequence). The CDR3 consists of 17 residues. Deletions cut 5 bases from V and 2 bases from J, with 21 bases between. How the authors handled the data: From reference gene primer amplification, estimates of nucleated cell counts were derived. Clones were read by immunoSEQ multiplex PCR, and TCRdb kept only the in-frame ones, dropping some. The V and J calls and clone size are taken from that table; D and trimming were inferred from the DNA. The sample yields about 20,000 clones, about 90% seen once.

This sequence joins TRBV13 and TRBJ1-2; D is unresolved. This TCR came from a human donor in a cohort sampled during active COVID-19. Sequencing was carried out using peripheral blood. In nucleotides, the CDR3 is TGTGCCAGCAGCCCTACACATCCGCAGGTCAAAAACTATGGCTACACCTTC. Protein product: CASSPTHPQVKNYGYTF.